The rows below give T cell receptor beta chains drawn from one sample of a study of blood T cell repertoires in COVID-19. Profiling relied on immunoSEQ multiplex PCR, and the TCRdb table lists in-frame clones only, not all of them. This table holds around 310,000 clones, roughly 86% found once. The specimen was PBMCs or T cells enriched from blood (not recorded which). The receptors stem from a young woman who had recovered from COVID-19. Each CDR3 is given with its conserved first and last residue. A D gene is named only where the DNA matches it firmly. Clone size, where shown, is once, few, many, or a class for clones that have expanded.

clone_size	v_call	d_call	j_call	cdr3_aa	cdr3_nt
once	TRBV4-2	NA	TRBJ1-5	CASSHKKTGENQPQHF	TGTGCCAGCAGCCACAAAAAAACAGGAGAAAATCAGCCCCAGCATTTT
NA	TRBV7-2	NA	TRBJ1-2	CASSLSLLRRGLGLNGYTF	TGTGCCAGCAGCTTAAGCTTACTTCGGAGGGGTTTGGGTTTGAATGGCTACACCTTC
NA	TRBV6-2/TRBV6-3	TRBD1	TRBJ1-2	CASRYKANRQGATAHTF	TGTGCCAGCAGATACAAAGCCAACCGACAGGGGGCGACAGCGCACACCTTC
NA	TRBV29-1	TRBD1	TRBJ1-4	CSVANRGNEKLFF	TGCAGCGTTGCTAACAGGGGAAATGAAAAACTGTTTTTT
NA	TRBV4-3	TRBD1	TRBJ1-4	CASSQDLSGQNNEKLFF	TGCGCCAGCAGCCAAGATCTGTCGGGACAGAATAATGAAAAACTGTTTTTT
NA	TRBV20-1	TRBD2	TRBJ2-1	CSLAGYNEQFF	TGCAGTCTAGCGGGGTACAATGAGCAGTTCTTC
NA	TRBV6-2/TRBV6-3	NA	TRBJ2-6	CASSTRGTGANVLTF	TGTGCCAGCAGTACGAGGGGGACTGGGGCCAACGTCCTGACTTTC
NA	TRBV6-2/TRBV6-3	TRBD2	TRBJ2-1	CASSYRPPLAGVSYNEQFF	TGTGCCAGCAGTTACCGCCCCCCTCTAGCGGGAGTATCCTACAATGAGCAGTTCTTC
once	TRBV28	TRBD1	TRBJ2-7	CASSLWGQGYEQYF	TGTGCCAGCAGTTTATGGGGACAGGGCTACGAGCAGTACTTC
NA	TRBV7-2	NA	TRBJ2-5	CASSLERARGETQYF	TGTGCCAGCAGCCTAGAGCGGGCGAGGGGAGAGACCCAGTACTTC
NA	TRBV18	NA	TRBJ2-1	CASSSQINEQFF	TGTGCCAGCTCCTCCCAGATCAATGAGCAGTTCTTC
NA	TRBV28	NA	TRBJ2-7	CASSLWQGGEQYF	TGTGCCAGCAGTTTATGGCAGGGAGGCGAGCAGTACTTC
NA	TRBV7-9	TRBD2	TRBJ2-5	CASSSGLGQETQYF	TGTGCCAGCAGCTCCGGACTAGGCCAAGAGACCCAGTACTTC
NA	TRBV6-6	TRBD1	TRBJ1-1	CASSLLGTGSIGGTEAFF	TGTGCCAGCAGTCTACTAGGGACAGGGAGTATCGGGGGCACTGAAGCTTTCTTT
NA	TRBV13	TRBD2	TRBJ2-7	CASRRLAGGHYEQYF	TGTGCCAGCAGGCGACTAGCGGGAGGACATTACGAGCAGTACTTC
few	TRBV4-1	NA	TRBJ1-2	CASRHSAGVRGYTF	TGCGCCAGCAGACATTCGGCCGGAGTTCGAGGCTACACCTTC
NA	TRBV19	TRBD2	TRBJ2-1	CASSLPGLARGEQFF	TGTGCCAGTAGTCTCCCGGGACTAGCGAGAGGTGAGCAGTTCTTC
NA	TRBV9	NA	TRBJ1-2	CASSVGAADYGYTF	TGTGCCAGCAGCGTAGGGGCAGCAGACTATGGCTACACCTTC
NA	TRBV6-1	NA	TRBJ1-4	CASSEDPWAGEKLFF	TGTGCCAGCAGTGAAGATCCGTGGGCGGGAGAAAAACTGTTTTTT
NA	TRBV7-9	NA	TRBJ2-5	CASSLVHSQETQYF	TGTGCCAGCAGCTTAGTGCACAGCCAAGAGACCCAGTACTTC
once	TRBV6-5	TRBD1	TRBJ2-7	CASSPVQGLSEQYF	TGTGCCAGCAGTCCGGTACAGGGGTTAAGCGAGCAGTACTTC
NA	TRBV27	TRBD2	TRBJ2-1	CASSRRTSEEFF	TGTGCCAGCAGTCGTCGGACTAGCGAGGAGTTCTTC
NA	TRBV2	NA	TRBJ1-2	CASSPDILHGYTF	TGTGCCAGCAGTCCCGACATCCTCCATGGCTACACCTTC
NA	TRBV4-2	TRBD1	TRBJ1-5	CASSLYSGQDNQPQHF	TGTGCCAGCAGCCTCTACTCGGGACAGGACAATCAGCCCCAGCATTTT
NA	TRBV5-8	NA	TRBJ2-1	CASHTGPSYNEQFF	TGTGCCAGCCATACAGGGCCCTCCTACAATGAGCAGTTCTTC
NA	TRBV11-3	NA	TRBJ2-2	CASSLQGNTGELFF	TGTGCCAGCAGCTTGCAGGGGAACACCGGGGAGCTGTTTTTT
NA	TRBV7-9	NA	TRBJ1-4	CASSSTVKDTLNEKLFF	TGTGCCAGCAGCTCAACAGTAAAGGACACCCTTAATGAAAAACTGTTTTTT
few	TRBV5-1	NA	TRBJ2-3	CASTESLARSVDTQYF	TGCGCCAGCACCGAATCCCTGGCCAGGTCCGTAGATACGCAGTATTTT
NA	TRBV19	TRBD1	TRBJ2-2	CASSKFPGQGNTGELFF	TGTGCCAGTAGTAAGTTTCCGGGACAGGGAAACACCGGGGAGCTGTTTTTT
NA	TRBV27	TRBD1	TRBJ2-7	CASSFDRGSEQYF	TGTGCCAGCAGTTTCGACAGGGGAAGTGAGCAGTACTTC